The next 31 T cell receptor beta chains were all read from a single sample in a study of vaccination and CD4 T cells after COVID-19. Treatment: roughly 11-day PBMC culture with coronavirus spike peptide pools or control peptides (ViraFEST assay). Antigen specificity for these receptors is unknown. The study sequenced cultured CD4+ T cell DNA using the Oncomine TCR Beta short-read assay. TCRdb re-called the PCR reads with MiXCR, one entry per CDR3 protein. The table includes some 15,000 distinct CDR3 sequences, around three fifths detected once. Input material: CD4+ T cells from blood, cultured in vitro. Receptor source: a human donor who had recovered from COVID-19.

This chain links TRBV7-9 with TRBJ2-5, with TRBD1 identical over 7 bases. The CDR3 runs to 15 residues. V lost 4 bases to trimming and J lost 6 bases; unmatched junction nucleotides: 11. Germline-derived CDR1 and CDR2 are SEHNR and FQNEAQ (reference sequence). Here the CDR3 DNA reads TGTGCCAGCAGCTACCGGACAGGTGGGCAGCAGACCCAGTACTTC. Translated, it gives CASSYRTGGQQTQYF.

Only one count was recorded for this clonotype. The chain employs TRBV6-5 and TRBJ1-5; D may be TRBD1 (5 bases). The V gene lost 0 bases and the J gene lost 4 bases, with 10 bases spanning the gap. This CDR3 is 15 amino acids long. CDR1 is MNHEY and CDR2 is SVGAGI in the germline V gene. CDR3 sequence (DNA): TGTGCCAGCAGTTACTCGATAGGGGAGAATCAGCCCCAGCATTTT. It encodes CASSYSIGENQPQHF.

The rearrangement links TRBV28 to TRBJ1-2; D is possibly TRBD1 (6 bases). The CDR3 is 14 residues long. The germline CDR1 and CDR2 sequences are MDHEN and SYDVKM. The V and J ends lost 4 bases and 8 bases respectively, with 17 bases between them. CDR3 loop: CASSSGQQGKGYTF. The CDR3 DNA is TGTGCCAGCAGTTCGGGTCAACAGGGTAAGGGCTACACCTTC.

In this sample, this clonotype turned up a few times. The chain links TRBV14 to TRBJ1-1; D is possibly TRBD1 (5 bases). Trimming removed 1 base from V and 5 bases from J, with 14 bases in between. Germline CDR1 SGHDN, CDR2 FVKESK. CDR3 length: 15 amino acids. In DNA form, the CDR3 reads TGTGCCAGCAGCCAAGCAGGGCCGAAGGGGACTGAAGCTTTCTTT. Translation: CASSQAGPKGTEAFF.

The chain joins TRBV2 to TRBJ2-2; D is unresolved. Trimming removed 10 bases from V and 3 bases from J, with 9 bases in between. The germline V gene has CDR1 SNHLY and CDR2 FYNNEI. The CDR3 runs to 12 residues. CDR3 residues: CATDRDTGELFF. CDR3 sequence (DNA): TGTGCCACGGATAGAGACACCGGGGAGCTGTTTTTT. Together with reference TRBV2 and TRBJ2-2, the CDR3 gives the full variable domain: EPEVTQTPSHQVTQMGQEVILRCVPISNHLYFYWYRQILGQKVEFLVSFYNNEISEKSEIFDDQFSVERPDGSNFTLKIRSTKLEDSAMYFCATDRDTGELFFGEGSRLTVL.

The chain recombines TRBV4-1 with TRBJ2-4; unclear D gene. The germline CDR1 and CDR2 sequences are MGHRA and YSYEKL. Trimming shortened V by 2 bases and J by 0 bases, and 11 bases separated the two germline ends. The CDR3 has 16 residues. CDR3 in DNA: TGCGCCAGCAGCCAAACAAGTCCTCTAGCCAAAAACATTCAGTACTTC. It yields the protein CASSQTSPLAKNIQYF.

The chain combines TRBV20-1 with TRBJ2-1, with 7 bases identical to TRBD1. J was trimmed by 1 base and V by 3 bases; bases with no gene match: 6. Germline CDR1 and CDR2: DFQATT and SNEGSKA (reference sequence). The length of the CDR3 is 15 residues. The CDR3 is CSASTGVGSYNEQFF. The CDR3 DNA sequence: TGCAGTGCTAGCACAGGGGTAGGGTCCTACAATGAGCAGTTCTTC.

This rearrangement joins TRBV4-2 to TRBJ1-2, with 11 bases lining up with TRBD1. Germline assignment: CDR1 LGHNA and CDR2 YNFKEQ. The ends lost 0 bases at V and 5 bases at J; junction bases unmatched: 5. The CDR3 extends over 16 amino acids. CDR3 coding DNA: TGTGCCAGCAGCCAAGAGGACAGGGGGCTGGAGTATGGCTACACCTTC. Residues: CASSQEDRGLEYGYTF.

This chain links TRBV20-1 with TRBJ1-2; D is uncertain. Germline V CDR1 and CDR2: DFQATT, SNEGSKA (reference sequence). The CDR3 loop spans 14 amino acids. The V end was cut by 0 bases, the J end by 5 bases, with 13 bases between. The DNA for the CDR3 is TGCAGTGCTAGAGAAGTCTCCCGGGGTTATGGCTACACCTTC. The encoded protein is CSAREVSRGYGYTF.

The chain has TRBV14 and TRBJ2-1; 9 bases agree with TRBD2. V gave up 1 base and J gave up 3 bases; unmatched junction bases: 7. The CDR3 contains 17 residues. Germline-derived CDR1 and CDR2 are SGHDN and FVKESK. The CDR3 reads CASSQASSGNFYNEQFF. DNA of the CDR3: TGTGCCAGCAGCCAAGCGTCTAGCGGGAATTTCTACAATGAGCAGTTCTTC.

This clonotype was detected a few times. This rearrangement joins TRBV19 to TRBJ2-5, with a tentative D call TRBD1 (5 bases). CDR1 is LNHDA and CDR2 is SQIVND in the germline V gene (reference sequence). The CDR3 contains 13 residues. V was cut by 5 bases and J by 5 bases, with 12 bases left in between. As DNA, the CDR3 is TGTGCCAGTAGTTACGACAGTAGGGAGACCCAGTACTTC. Amino acids: CASSYDSRETQYF.

The table lists this clonotype with a few counts. V and J are TRBV7-7 and TRBJ1-4; 7 bases map to TRBD1. J lost 3 bases, V lost 5 bases, and 6 bases had no gene match. This CDR3 is 15 amino acids long. Germline V CDR1 and CDR2: SSHAT, FNYEAQ (reference sequence). Here the CDR3 reads CASSPQRGPNEKLFF. DNA for the CDR3: TGTGCCAGCAGCCCCCAGAGGGGGCCTAATGAAAAACTGTTTTTT.

The chain uses TRBV28 and TRBJ1-2, with D tentatively TRBD1 (5 bases). V dropped 4 bases and J dropped 6 bases, with 12 bases sitting between them. The CDR3 totals 13 residues. Germline loops: CDR1 MDHEN, CDR2 SYDVKM. CDR3 coding DNA: TGTGCCAGCAGTTGGGGGAGGAGGGATGGCTACACCTTC. This encodes CASSWGRRDGYTF.

This clonotype was detected only a few times. The gene calls are TRBV20-1 and TRBJ1-2; 8 nucleotides match TRBD1. The V segment lost 3 bases and the J segment 2 bases; nucleotides outside the gene matches: 20. This CDR3 comprises 19 residues. Germline V gene sequence: CDR1 DFQATT, CDR2 SNEGSKA (reference sequence). The CDR3 bases are TGCAGTGCTAGTAACCTACTGTGGAGGACAGGGATTTCAAACTATGGCTACACCTTC. It specifies CSASNLLWRTGISNYGYTF.

The rearrangement uses TRBV4-1 and TRBJ2-2; D might be TRBD2 (6 bases). The CDR3 is 18 residues long. V was clipped by 1 base and J by 0 bases, with 15 bases between them. Germline loops: CDR1 MGHRA, CDR2 YSYEKL. In nucleotides, the CDR3 is TGCGCCAGCAGCCAAGGGTCATGGCTAGCGCCGAACACCGGGGAGCTGTTTTTT. Protein product: CASSQGSWLAPNTGELFF.

By sample share, this clonotype is medium-sized. The chain recombines TRBV20-1 with TRBJ1-5; TRBD1 matches at 7 bases. Germline V CDR1 and CDR2: DFQATT, SNEGSKA (reference sequence). V lost 1 base, J lost 4 bases, and 7 bases stayed unmatched. This CDR3 has 15 amino acids. This CDR3 is CSARADRASNQPQHF. The CDR3 nucleotides read TGCAGTGCTAGAGCTGACAGGGCAAGTAATCAGCCCCAGCATTTT.

About this clonotype: One junction end does not reproduce the germline sequence, and a read error may be involved. J is TRBJ2-7 and V is TRBV11-2; 9 bases align to TRBD1. Looked up from germline, CDR1 is SGHAT and CDR2 is FQNNGV. The length of the CDR3 is 15 residues. The DNA of the CDR3 is TGTGCCAGCACCTTAGGCGGGACAGGGTTTCGTGAGCAGTACTTC. Its protein product is CASTLGGTGFREQYF.

The rearrangement joins TRBV30 to TRBJ1-5, with a weak D call TRBD1 (6 bases). Germline V lookup: CDR1 GTSNPN, CDR2 SVGIG (reference sequence). CDR3 length: 14 residues. Trimming stripped 0 bases from V and 5 bases from J, with 11 bases between. The CDR3 nucleotides read TGTGCCTGGAGTGTACCCCAGGGGCATCAGCCCCAGCATTTT. This encodes CAWSVPQGHQPQHF.

The CDR3 is CASSQHDRVTYNSPLHF. In nucleotides, the CDR3 is TGTGCCAGCAGCCAACATGACAGGGTGACCTATAATTCACCCCTCCACTTT. This sequence joins TRBV14 and TRBJ1-6; the match to TRBD1 covers 7 bases. The CDR3 has 17 amino acids. CDR1 SGHDN and CDR2 FVKESK come from the germline V gene. V gave up 2 bases and J gave up 2 bases; unmatched junction bases: 6.

The gene calls are TRBV4-2 and TRBJ1-1; D remains ambiguous. Germline V gene lookup returns CDR1 LGHNA and CDR2 YNFKEQ. Trimming took off 0 bases at V and 6 bases at J, with 8 bases between the two ends. The CDR3 sequence is 13 residues long. CDR3 DNA sequence: TGTGCCAGCAGCCAAGATAATGGAGCTGAAGCTTTCTTT. Its protein product is CASSQDNGAEAFF.

The chain joins TRBV20-1 to TRBJ2-7; D is ambiguous. Germline CDR1 is DFQATT and CDR2 is SNEGSKA (reference sequence). Trimming pared 2 bases from V and 5 bases from J, leaving 13 bases between. The length of the CDR3 is 13 residues. Here the CDR3 reads CSARNTRHNEQYF. In DNA, the CDR3 is TGCAGTGCTAGAAATACGAGACACAACGAGCAGTACTTC.

This clonotype was seen only once. The chain uses TRBV19 and TRBJ1-5; D not certain. The CDR3 loop spans 16 amino acids. Trimming pared 5 bases from V and 2 bases from J, leaving 16 bases between. Germline V lookup: CDR1 LNHDA, CDR2 SQIVND (reference sequence). The CDR3 DNA follows: TGTGCCAGTAGTCCCAGGAGGGTATTTGGCAATCAGCCCCAGCATTTT. Amino acid sequence: CASSPRRVFGNQPQHF.

This rearrangement joins TRBV28 to TRBJ1-1; D is unresolved. The germline CDR1 and CDR2 sequences are MDHEN and SYDVKM. CDR3 length: 13 residues. V lost 6 bases, J lost 0 bases, and 8 bases lay in between. The CDR3 here is CASRAFMNTEAFF. The CDR3, as DNA: TGTGCCAGCAGGGCCTTTATGAACACTGAAGCTTTCTTT.

V gene TRBV20-1 combines with J gene TRBJ2-2, with 11 bases lining up with TRBD2. The V gene's germline CDR1 is DFQATT and CDR2 SNEGSKA (reference sequence). The CDR3 runs to 16 residues. The V segment lost 0 bases and the J segment 7 bases; nucleotides outside the gene matches: 7. The CDR3 DNA follows: TGCAGTGCTAGAGATCGCCTAGCGGGAGGACACGGGGAGCTGTTTTTT. Protein: CSARDRLAGGHGELFF.

The genes are TRBV11-2 and TRBJ1-6, with D unclear. Germline V gives CDR1 SGHAT, CDR2 FQNNGV. This CDR3 contains 15 residues. V lost 1 base to trimming and J lost 13 bases, with 17 bases between them. The CDR3 is CASSLVPKGGGPLHF. The CDR3 nucleotides are TGTGCCAGCAGCTTAGTCCCCAAAGGAGGCGGGCCCCTCCACTTT.

This rearrangement joins TRBV12-3 or TRBV12-4 to TRBJ1-2; D unresolved. V was clipped by 6 bases and J by 7 bases, with 12 bases between them. This CDR3 contains 12 residues. The CDR3 sequence: CASSTSGGGYTF. The CDR3 coding sequence is TGTGCCAGCAGCACCTCGGGCGGTGGCTACACCTTC.

This chain links TRBV12-3 or TRBV12-4 with TRBJ2-2; D possibly corresponds to TRBD1 (6 bases). V was pared by 1 base and J by 4 bases, with 10 bases between. The CDR3 runs to 15 residues. Here the CDR3 DNA reads TGTGCCAGCAGTTTAGGTTTAGGGGGCACCGGGGAGCTGTTTTTT. Encoded protein: CASSLGLGGTGELFF.

V gene TRBV18 combines with J gene TRBJ1-2; D gene ambiguous. Trimming stripped 2 bases from V and 7 bases from J, with 8 bases between. Germline-derived CDR1 and CDR2 are KGHSH and LQKENI. This CDR3 contains 12 residues. CDR3 in DNA: TGTGCCAGCTCACCAGACGTTTTTGGCTACACCTTC. Its translation: CASSPDVFGYTF.

The chain has TRBV6-1 and TRBJ2-7; D unclear. The germline CDR1 and CDR2 sequences are MNHNS and SASEGT. The germline V and J ends were trimmed by 6 bases and 10 bases, with 16 bases remaining between them. The CDR3 is made up of 12 amino acids. The CDR3 DNA follows: TGTGCCAGCAGGGAGACCCGTGGGGAACAGTACTTC. Protein: CASRETRGEQYF.

The CDR3 region is CASSLAGIRNEQYF. The CDR3 DNA is TGTGCCAGCAGCTTAGCAGGGATTCGAAACGAGCAGTACTTC. The V call is TRBV7-6, the J call TRBJ2-7, with no clear D. The V end lost 0 bases, the J end lost 5 bases, and 11 bases lay between the germline ends. Germline V gene data show CDR1 as SGHVS and CDR2 as FNYEAQ. The CDR3 is made up of 14 amino acids.

The rearrangement links TRBV19 to TRBJ1-2; 9 positions agree with TRBD1. Germline lookup yields CDR1 LNHDA and CDR2 SQIVND (reference sequence). This CDR3 contains 15 residues. V lost 6 bases to trimming and J lost 7 bases; unmatched junction nucleotides: 12. CDR3 nucleotides: TGTGCCAGTAGAGAACCGGACAGGGGTAGGGGTGGCTACACCTTC. The encoded protein is CASREPDRGRGGYTF.